Reported below is one T cell receptor (beta chain). Antigen specificity is unknown. The record originates from a study of shared clonotypes between healthy human individuals. The repertoire was sequenced with immunoSEQ multiplex PCR; TCRdb's copy has only in-frame clones and lacks some. The sample carries 980,000 or so clones, over 60% recorded once. V trimming: 6 bases; J trimming: 4 bases; junction bases outside the gene matches: 4. The germline gives CDR1 SNHLY, CDR2 FYNNEI. The CDR3 is 14 amino acids. Whole-study results and caveats: Donors were few, which limited the genetic and exposure-history diversity represented.

The sequenced material came from memory CD4+ T cells sorted from blood. This sample's subset: CD45RA-negative fraction. The chain employs TRBV2 and TRBJ2-3, with 10 bases that match TRBD1. This TCR came from a man aged 18 to 30 in good health. The DNA of the CDR3 is TGTGCCAGCAGGGGGACAGGGGTCGCAGATACGCAGTATTTT. Translation: CASRGTGVADTQYF.